The 20 T cell receptor beta chains reported below all come from one sample, sequenced in a study of blood T cell repertoires in COVID-19. Clones were sequenced by immunoSEQ multiplex PCR, and TCRdb holds only the in-frame ones, with some missing. The sample has approximately 400,000 clones, more than 65% seen once. The sample taken for sequencing was peripheral blood. The receptors shown here come from a human donor with acute or convalescent COVID-19. The donor label of this sample is uncertain.

This chain uses TRBV27 with TRBJ2-2; 12 bases match TRBD2. The germline gives CDR1 MNHEY, CDR2 SMNVEV (reference sequence). Trimming took 0 bases from V and 6 from J; bases not matched to a gene: 5. This CDR3 has 17 amino acids. The CDR3 coding sequence is TGTGCCAGCAGTTTATCCCATCTAGCGGGAGGGTCCGGGGAGCTGTTTTTT. It codes for CASSLSHLAGGSGELFF.

As for this clone: A much larger clone sits a single nucleotide away, making a read error possible. Other DNA sequences from this sample encode an identical CDR3 as well. The J gene is TRBJ1-1, the V gene TRBV6-5, with TRBD1 matching 9 bases. CDR1 and CDR2 from the germline V gene are MNHEY and SVGAGI. This CDR3 region has 14 residues. J gave up 1 base and V 6 bases, and 3 bases lay outside the gene matches. For the CDR3, the DNA is TGTGCCAGCAGAAGGGACAGGGCGAACACTGAAGCTTTCTTT. This sequence encodes CASRRDRANTEAFF.

The table lists this clone with a count of one. The chain employs TRBV3-1 (or the pseudogene TRBV3-2) and TRBJ1-2; D remains unclear. The CDR3 covers 15 residues. The ends were cut back, 4 bases at V and 0 bases at J, with 12 bases in the middle. CDR1 LGHDT and CDR2 YNNKEL come from the germline V gene (reference sequence). This chain's CDR3 is CASSPSGTPNYGYTF. The DNA of the CDR3 is TGTGCCAGCAGCCCATCAGGTACCCCTAACTATGGCTACACCTTC.

The chain is built from TRBV6-6 and TRBJ2-1; TRBD1 agrees at 8 bases. CDR1 is MNHNY, CDR2 SVGAGI, per germline (reference sequence). The CDR3 runs 20 residues. The ends lost 5 bases at V and 0 bases at J; junction bases unmatched: 18. The CDR3 protein is CASSPSRDRIVVGSYNEQFF. CDR3 nucleotides: TGTGCCAGCAGTCCCTCCCGGGACAGGATCGTTGTGGGCTCCTACAATGAGCAGTTCTTC.

This chain joins TRBV7-9 and TRBJ1-3; 9 bases are shared with TRBD1. After removal of 3 bases from V and 3 bases from J, the junction contained 6 bases not matched to a gene. Germline V CDR1 and CDR2: SEHNR, FQNEAQ (reference sequence). The CDR3 loop spans 16 amino acids. The CDR3 spells CASSFRGGQGGNTIYF. CDR3 DNA sequence: TGTGCCAGCAGCTTCCGCGGGGGACAGGGTGGAAACACCATATATTTT. Variable domain in full (rest from reference TRBV7-9 and TRBJ1-3): DTGVSQNPRHKITKRGQNVTFRCDPISEHNRLYWYRQTLGQGPEFLTYFQNEAQLEKSRLLSDRFSAERPKGSFSTLEIQRTEQGDSAMYLCASSFRGGQGGNTIYFGEGSWLTVV.

This clone was recorded a few times. V is TRBV5-1 and J is TRBJ1-1; D might be TRBD1 (5 bases). CDR3 length: 16 amino acids. V shed 0 bases and J shed 1 base, with 13 bases lying between them. Looked up from germline, CDR1 is SGHRS and CDR2 is YFSETQ. The CDR3 DNA sequence: TGCGCCAGCAGCTTGGAACCCCTAAGGGGGAACACTGAAGCTTTCTTT. This sequence encodes CASSLEPLRGNTEAFF.

This clone has more than one count but fewer than ten. Other DNA sequences in the same sample also yield this CDR3. V gene TRBV28 combines with J gene TRBJ1-5; the D is unclear. The CDR3 is made up of 14 amino acids. V lost 2 bases and J 0 bases, leaving 5 bases between the germline ends. Germline V CDR1 and CDR2: MDHEN, SYDVKM. The CDR3 protein is CASSLRLSNQPQHF. CDR3 DNA: TGTGCCAGCAGTTTAAGACTTAGCAATCAGCCCCAGCATTTT. Drawing the rest from reference TRBV28 and TRBJ1-5, the complete variable domain is DVKVTQSSRYLVKRTGEKVFLECVQDMDHENMFWYRQDPGLGLRLIYFSYDVKMKEKGDIPEGYSVSREKKERFSLILESASTNQTSMYLCASSLRLSNQPQHFGDGTRLSIL.

This chain uses TRBV12-5 with TRBJ2-3, with D hard to call. CDR1 and CDR2 (germline): LGHNT, FRNRAP. The CDR3 has 10 amino acids. CDR3 sequence: CPGGTDTQYF. CDR3 in DNA: TGTCCCGGTGGCACAGATACGCAGTATTTT. Variable domain in full (rest from reference TRBV12-5 and TRBJ2-3): DARVTQTPRHKVTEMGQEVTMRCQPILGHNTVFWYRQTMMQGLELLAYFRNRAPLDDSGMPKDRFSAEMPDATLATLKIQPSEPRDSAVYFCPGGTDTQYFGPGTRLTVL.

The chain has TRBV2 and TRBJ2-1; TRBD2 matches at 10 bases. Trimming took 3 bases from V and 5 from J; bases not matched to a gene: 13. The CDR3 length is 18 residues. Germline V gene data show CDR1 as SNHLY and CDR2 as FYNNEI. CDR3 nucleotide sequence: TGTGCCAGCAGTGACGCTCCCCCGGGACTAGCGATGGACAATGAGCAGTTCTTC. Residues: CASSDAPPGLAMDNEQFF. The full variable domain, completed using reference TRBV2 and TRBJ2-1, is EPEVTQTPSHQVTQMGQEVILRCVPISNHLYFYWYRQILGQKVEFLVSFYNNEISEKSEIFDDQFSVERPDGSNFTLKIRSTKLEDSAMYFCASSDAPPGLAMDNEQFFGPGTRLTVL.

The V and J genes are TRBV9 and TRBJ1-1, with D maybe TRBD1 (6 bases). V was cut by 0 bases and J by 0 bases, with 9 bases left in between. The CDR3 loop spans 15 amino acids. The germline gives CDR1 SGDLS, CDR2 YYNGEE. In nucleotides, the CDR3 is TGTGCCAGCAGCGTAGTTCACAGGGTGAACACTGAAGCTTTCTTT. Amino acid sequence: CASSVVHRVNTEAFF. The variable domain in full, completed from reference TRBV9 and TRBJ1-1, reads DSGVTQTPKHLITATGQRVTLRCSPRSGDLSVYWYQQSLDQGLQFLIQYYNGEERAKGNILERFSAQQFPDLHSELNLSSLELGDSALYFCASSVVHRVNTEAFFGQGTRLTVV.

This clone was seen once. V is TRBV7-8 and J is TRBJ1-2; the D gene is possibly TRBD1 (6 bases). V was trimmed by 1 base and J by 2 bases, leaving 14 bases between them. This CDR3 spans 16 amino acids. Germline loops: CDR1 SGHVS, CDR2 FQNEAQ. The CDR3 bases are TGTGCCAGCAGCTTAGGTTTCGAGACAGGAAACTATGGCTACACCTTC. Translation: CASSLGFETGNYGYTF.

The chain uses TRBV5-1 and TRBJ1-2; TRBD1 matches 8 bases. The CDR3 length is 13 residues. Per the germline V gene, CDR1 is SGHRS and CDR2 is YFSETQ. The trim removed 6 bases at V and 8 bases at J, leaving 9 bases unmatched. CDR3 bases: TGCGCCAGCAACGTGGACAGGGCAGCCGGCTACACCTTC. This codes for CASNVDRAAGYTF.

The table lists this clone with a count of one. The genes are TRBV29-1 and TRBJ1-2; 10 bases map to TRBD1. J was trimmed by 2 bases and V by 4 bases; bases with no gene match: 7. The CDR3 covers 15 residues. CDR1 and CDR2 from the germline V gene are SQVTM and ANQGSEA. This CDR3 reads CSVAPRQGANYGYTF. The CDR3 DNA reads TGCAGCGTTGCCCCCCGACAGGGGGCGAACTATGGCTACACCTTC.

V gene TRBV2 combines with J gene TRBJ1-2, with 9 bases fitting TRBD1. V dropped 7 bases and J dropped 3; count of bases not matched to a gene: 3. Germline-derived CDR1 and CDR2 are SNHLY and FYNNEI. The CDR3 covers 13 residues. The CDR3 DNA reads TGTGCCAGCAAGGGGACAGGGTACTATGGCTACACCTTC. This codes for CASKGTGYYGYTF.

The chain combines TRBV18 with TRBJ1-1; the D gene is possibly TRBD1 (6 bases). Trimming took off 5 bases at V and 0 bases at J, with 7 bases between the two ends. The CDR3 sequence is 13 residues long. Germline CDR1 KGHSH, CDR2 LQKENI. CDR3 coding DNA: TGTGCCAGCTCATGGGGGCTGAACACTGAAGCTTTCTTT. Translated, it gives CASSWGLNTEAFF.

The genes are TRBV11-2 and TRBJ2-3, with a tentative D call TRBD1 (6 bases). Germline V gene data show CDR1 as SGHAT and CDR2 as FQNNGV. V was clipped by 4 bases and J by 6 bases, with 17 bases between them. CDR3 length: 15 amino acids. The CDR3 reads CASSSRGKGADTQYF. CDR3 DNA: TGTGCCAGCAGCTCCAGGGGAAAGGGTGCTGATACGCAGTATTTT.

This clone was picked up one time. The chain combines TRBV5-4 with TRBJ2-6, with D unclear. The CDR3 contains 15 residues. The V and J ends lost 2 bases and 1 base respectively, with 7 bases between them. In germline, CDR1 is SGHNT, CDR2 YYREEE (reference sequence). The CDR3 sequence is CASSFDLSGANVLTF. CDR3 bases: TGTGCCAGCAGCTTTGACTTATCTGGGGCCAACGTCCTGACTTTC. The full variable domain, its missing parts supplied by reference TRBV5-4 and TRBJ2-6, is ETGVTQSPTHLIKTRGQQVTLRCSSQSGHNTVSWYQQALGQGPQFIFQYYREEENGRGNFPPRFSGLQFPNYSSELNVNALELDDSALYLCASSFDLSGANVLTFGAGSRLTVL.

This clone was seen a few times. The chain carries TRBV5-1 and TRBJ2-7; 10 bases are a match to TRBD1. The CDR3 has 15 residues. Germline V gene sequence: CDR1 SGHRS, CDR2 YFSETQ. After removal of 4 bases from V and 2 bases from J, the junction contained 6 bases not matched to a gene. The CDR3 protein is CASSRDGTGAYEQYF. CDR3 in DNA: TGCGCCAGCAGCAGAGACGGGACAGGGGCCTACGAGCAGTACTTC.

V gene TRBV12-3 or TRBV12-4 combines with J gene TRBJ2-7, with no clear D. The V and J ends lost 8 bases and 3 bases respectively, with 8 bases between them. The CDR3 length is 11 residues. CDR3: CASGRLYEQYF. The DNA for the CDR3 is TGTGCCAGCGGCAGGCTCTACGAGCAGTACTTC.

The J gene is TRBJ2-2, the V gene TRBV4-2; TRBD2 is a possible D gene (5 bases). Germline V CDR1 and CDR2: LGHNA, YNFKEQ. There are 15 residues in the CDR3. Trimming left V 6 bases short and J 0 bases short, with 11 bases between. CDR3 sequence (DNA): TGTGCCAGCAGGTTGGGCGGGCCGAACACCGGGGAGCTGTTTTTT. It codes for CASRLGGPNTGELFF.